The sample holds many counts of the clone carrying this TCR beta chain. The antigen is unknown. The sample belongs to a study of neurological immune-mediated disorders. Whole-study results and caveats: Multiple sclerosis patients had less TCR clonal expansion than even healthy controls, unlike HTLV-1-associated myelopathy.

The ends were cut back, 6 bases at V and 2 bases at J, with 8 bases in the middle. The CDR3 loop spans 12 amino acids. Looked up from germline, CDR1 is MNHEY and CDR2 is SVGEGT. Time point in this sample: longitudinal time-point 2. Unsorted libraries came from 2 million PBMCs stored at -80 °C. With 10-nucleotide random UMIs included, cDNA was synthesized by 5'RACE. Sequencing runs each generated in excess of 180 million TCR-beta sequences derived from 15-18 subjects. TCRdb reanalysed the 5' RACE reads using MiXCR and keeps one entry per CDR3 protein. The sample shows 55,000 to 65,000 distinct CDR3 sequences, less than 10% of them seen only once.

The rearrangement links TRBV6-2 or TRBV6-3 to TRBJ2-7; D is possibly TRBD1 (6 bases). Sequenced: PBMCs. This TCR was sampled from a man aged 30 to 39 in good health. CDR3 nucleotide sequence: TGTGCCAGCAGGGGGGCACCCTACGAGCAGTACTTC. This translates into CASRGAPYEQYF.